These 23 T cell receptor beta chains came from one sample sequenced in a study of shared clonotypes between healthy human individuals. Repertoires were generated with immunoSEQ multiplex PCR, while TCRdb's copy carries only in-frame clones and drops some. The sample has 950,000 to 1,100,000 clones, 75% seen once. Sample: memory CD4+ T cells sorted from blood. The subset was: CD45RA-negative fraction. Receptor source: a man between 18 and 35 years old in good health.

This clone has a handful of counts. The V call is TRBV2, the J call TRBJ1-5; D is ambiguous. The germline V and J ends were trimmed by 4 bases and 3 bases, with 10 bases remaining between them. CDR1 is SNHLY and CDR2 is FYNNEI in the germline V gene. The CDR3 loop spans 14 amino acids. CDR3 coding DNA: TGTGCCAGCAGTGGGGCCAGCTCCAATCAGCCCCAGCATTTT. It specifies CASSGASSNQPQHF.

The chain has TRBV6-5 and TRBJ1-1, with TRBD1 as a possible D gene (6 bases). This CDR3 has 14 residues. With 5 bases removed from V and 5 bases from J, the gap between germline ends came to 15 bases. In germline, CDR1 is MNHEY, CDR2 SVGAGI. Written as DNA, the CDR3 is TGTGCCAGCAGTCGGAGGGGGGCGCGAACTGAAGCTTTCTTT. As protein: CASSRRGARTEAFF.

A remark on this clone: The same CDR3 arises from other DNA sequences in this sample as well. This chain links TRBV7-2 with TRBJ2-7, with D tentatively TRBD2 (5 bases). In germline, CDR1 is SGHTA, CDR2 FQGNSA. The CDR3 spans 14 residues. V was clipped by 1 base and J by 0 bases, with 7 bases between them. The CDR3 protein is CASSLGGLSYEQYF. Here the CDR3 DNA reads TGTGCCAGCAGCTTAGGAGGACTCTCCTACGAGCAGTACTTC.

This clone was detected only once. Being one base from a much bigger clone, this may be a read error. Within the sample, other DNA sequences also encode this same CDR3. V is TRBV2 and J is TRBJ2-7; 9 bases are shared with TRBD1. Germline V lookup: CDR1 SNHLY, CDR2 FYNNEI. CDR3 size: 14 residues. Trimming cost V 6 bases and J 2 bases; bases outside gene matches: 5. CDR3 protein: CASSPDRGPYEQYF. CDR3 nucleotide sequence: TGTGCCAGCAGCCCGGACAGGGGCCCCTACGAGCAGTACTTC.

This sequence joins TRBV14 and TRBJ2-1, with D tentatively TRBD1 (6 bases). The CDR3 is 14 residues long. V was trimmed by 6 bases and J by 8 bases, leaving 17 bases between them. Per germline, CDR1 SGHDN and CDR2 FVKESK. The chain's CDR3 is CASSRGSSEDEQFF. The DNA for the CDR3 is TGTGCCAGCAGTAGGGGGAGTAGTGAGGATGAGCAGTTCTTC.

For this clone: The sample carries other DNA sequences with the same CDR3. CDR3 DNA sequence: TGTGCCATCAGCGGGGGGGGCTACGAGCAGTACTTC. Translated: CAISGGGYEQYF. J is TRBJ2-7 and V is TRBV10-3; TRBD2 aligns across 8 bases. This CDR3 has 12 residues. The trim removed 6 bases at V and 3 bases at J, leaving 1 base unmatched. The germline V gene has CDR1 ENHRY and CDR2 SYGVKD.

V is TRBV28 and J is TRBJ1-1; D is unclear. The CDR3 totals 15 residues. Germline V CDR1 and CDR2: MDHEN, SYDVKM. V was cut by 1 base and J by 1 base, with 10 bases left in between. This CDR3 reads CASSLFAAPNTEAFF. CDR3 nucleotides: TGTGCCAGCAGTTTATTCGCAGCACCGAACACTGAAGCTTTCTTT.

This chain joins TRBV6-6 and TRBJ2-7; 7 nucleotides match TRBD2. Germline lookup yields CDR1 MNHNY and CDR2 SVGAGI (reference sequence). This CDR3 comprises 15 residues. Trimming cost V 7 bases and J 3 bases; bases outside gene matches: 12. The chain's CDR3 is CASTTGTRGSYEQYF. Written as DNA, the CDR3 is TGTGCCAGCACAACCGGGACGCGGGGGAGCTACGAGCAGTACTTC.

As regards this clone: The sample holds other DNA sequences that translate to the same CDR3. The gene calls are TRBV6-1 and TRBJ1-2, with D possibly TRBD1 on 5 matching bases. Trimming left V 1 base short and J 7 bases short, with 7 bases between. Looked up from germline, CDR1 is MNHNS and CDR2 is SASEGT. The CDR3 has 12 residues. For the CDR3, the DNA is TGTGCCAGCAGTGAAGGACAGCTTGGCTACACCTTC. It encodes CASSEGQLGYTF.

The chain is built from TRBV7-8 and TRBJ2-1; 10 bases agree with TRBD2. Losses at the gene ends were 1 base for V and 9 bases for J; bases not matched to a gene: 6. Germline V gene sequence: CDR1 SGHVS, CDR2 FQNEAQ. The length of the CDR3 is 15 residues. CDR3 in amino acids: CASSLVGAGGVEQFF. CDR3 in DNA: TGTGCCAGCAGCTTAGTGGGAGCGGGAGGGGTTGAGCAGTTCTTC.

V usage is TRBV29-1 and J usage is TRBJ2-5; the match to TRBD2 covers 14 bases. The V gene end was trimmed by 1 base and the J gene end by 5 bases; junction bases not matched to a gene: 3. The CDR3 spans 15 residues. Per the germline V gene, CDR1 is SQVTM and CDR2 is ANQGSEA. DNA of the CDR3: TGCAGCGTTGAAGGACTAGCGGGGGGGCTGGAGACCCAGTACTTC. Translated: CSVEGLAGGLETQYF. The full variable domain, rest sourced from reference TRBV29-1 and TRBJ2-5, is SAVISQKPSRDICQRGTSLTIQCQVDSQVTMMFWYRQQPGQSLTLIATANQGSEATYESGFVIDKFPISRPNLTFSTLTVSNMSPEDSSIYLCSVEGLAGGLETQYFGPGTRLLVL.

This clone was seen a few times. The rearrangement links TRBV4-1 to TRBJ1-2; maybe TRBD1 (6 bases). CDR1 and CDR2 from the germline V gene are MGHRA and YSYEKL. V was pared by 3 bases and J by 4 bases, with 15 bases between. The CDR3 contains 15 residues. The CDR3 region is CASSQAGASGYGYTF. The CDR3 DNA follows: TGCGCCAGCAGCCAGGCAGGGGCGTCTGGCTATGGCTACACCTTC.

CDR3 amino acids: CASSLGLAAGGELFF. The CDR3 DNA reads as TGTGCCAGCAGCTTGGGACTAGCTGCGGGCGGGGAGCTGTTTTTT. The rearrangement joins TRBV5-8 to TRBJ2-2; 7 nucleotides align to TRBD2. The V gene's germline CDR1 is SGHTS and CDR2 YDEGEE. The ends lost 0 bases at V and 7 bases at J; junction bases unmatched: 6. This CDR3 is 15 amino acids long.

V and J are TRBV5-5 and TRBJ2-1; 7 bases fit TRBD2. CDR1 SGHKS and CDR2 YYEKEE come from the germline V gene (reference sequence). This CDR3 has 16 amino acids. V was pared by 2 bases and J by 0 bases, with 5 bases of the junction left unmatched. CDR3 sequence: CASSLAGWSSYNEQFF. The CDR3 DNA follows: TGTGCCAGCAGCTTAGCGGGGTGGAGCTCCTACAATGAGCAGTTCTTC.

J is TRBJ1-2 and V is TRBV30, with TRBD1 matching over 8 bases. After removal of 3 bases from V and 11 bases from J, the junction contained 14 bases not matched to a gene. The CDR3 contains 14 residues. The germline V gene encodes CDR1 GTSNPN and CDR2 SVGIG (reference sequence). CDR3 DNA sequence: TGTGCCTGGAGCGTCATGGACAGGGTGCGAGGGTACACCTTC. Translating it yields CAWSVMDRVRGYTF.

The chain employs TRBV6-4 and TRBJ1-6, with D possibly TRBD1 on 5 matching bases. V was cut by 6 bases and J by 3 bases, with 12 bases left in between. This CDR3 spans 15 amino acids. The germline V gene encodes CDR1 MRHNA and CDR2 SNTAGT. This CDR3 reads CASSPVGDYNSPLHF. CDR3 in DNA: TGTGCCAGCAGCCCCGTGGGGGACTATAATTCACCCCTCCACTTT.

This clone came up once. The chain uses TRBV7-2 and TRBJ2-7; D is possibly TRBD2 (6 bases). CDR3 size: 15 residues. Trimming cost V 8 bases and J 2 bases, with 19 bases left between them. Germline V lookup: CDR1 SGHTA, CDR2 FQGNSA. The CDR3 spells CASGPRPGVTYEQYF. The CDR3 DNA reads as TGTGCCAGCGGCCCTAGACCGGGGGTAACCTACGAGCAGTACTTC. The full variable domain, its missing parts supplied by reference TRBV7-2 and TRBJ2-7, is GAGVSQSPSNKVTEKGKDVELRCDPISGHTALYWYRQSLGQGLEFLIYFQGNSAPDKSGLPSDRFSAERTGGSVSTLTIQRTQQEDSAVYLCASGPRPGVTYEQYFGPGTRLTVT.

V and J are TRBV7-6 and TRBJ1-1; TRBD1 might be the D (6 bases). Germline V gene lookup returns CDR1 SGHVS and CDR2 FNYEAQ. There are 15 residues in the CDR3. Trimming removed 1 base at V and 0 bases at J, with 9 bases between. This CDR3 is CASSLGAGVNTEAFF. CDR3 sequence (DNA): TGTGCCAGCAGCTTAGGGGCAGGGGTGAACACTGAAGCTTTCTTT.

The V gene is TRBV18, the J gene TRBJ2-5, with TRBD2 as a possible D gene (6 bases). Germline loops: CDR1 KGHSH, CDR2 LQKENI. V was pared by 0 bases and J by 2 bases, with 10 bases between. The CDR3 length is 15 residues. CDR3 sequence reads: CASSPPGGVQETQYF. CDR3 coding DNA: TGTGCCAGCTCACCACCGGGAGGAGTTCAAGAGACCCAGTACTTC. Combining the CDR3 with reference TRBV18 and TRBJ2-5 gives the whole variable domain NAGVMQNPRHLVRRRGQEARLRCSPMKGHSHVYWYRQLPEEGLKFMVYLQKENIIDESGMPKERFSAEFPKEGPSILRIQQVVRGDSAAYFCASSPPGGVQETQYFGPGTRLLVL.

For this clone: The junction and the germline gene differ at one end; a read error may be behind it. The chain combines TRBV7-7 with TRBJ2-1; D not resolved. Looked up from germline, CDR1 is SSHAT and CDR2 is FNYEAQ (reference sequence). The CDR3 runs 12 residues. CDR3 amino acids: CASSLTYGEQFF. CDR3 in DNA: TGTGCTAGCAGCCTGACCTACGGTGAGCAGTTCTTC.

The chain carries TRBV6-1 and TRBJ2-4; D possibly corresponds to TRBD2 (6 bases). CDR3 size: 14 residues. V was trimmed by 4 bases and J by 9 bases, leaving 16 bases between them. Germline V lookup: CDR1 MNHNS, CDR2 SASEGT. CDR3 sequence: CASSGGVTRGIQYF. As DNA, the CDR3 is TGTGCCAGCAGTGGAGGAGTGACTAGGGGCATTCAGTACTTC.

This clone was found a few times. V gene TRBV7-3 combines with J gene TRBJ2-1, with 9 nucleotides matching TRBD1. The CDR3 consists of 15 residues. Germline V gives CDR1 SGHTA, CDR2 FQGTGA. J lost 5 bases, V lost 5 bases, and 7 bases had no gene match. CDR3 sequence: CASSEGQGGNNEQFF. The CDR3 DNA reads TGTGCCAGCAGCGAGGGACAGGGAGGAAACAATGAGCAGTTCTTC.

The chain joins TRBV6-1 to TRBJ2-3, with D tentatively TRBD1 (5 bases). The CDR3 has 13 residues. V was trimmed by 2 bases and J by 9 bases, leaving 12 bases between them. CDR1 MNHNS and CDR2 SASEGT come from the germline V gene. The chain's CDR3 is CASSEQGSATQYF. CDR3 nucleotide sequence: TGTGCCAGCAGTGAACAGGGTTCAGCGACGCAGTATTTT.